The present entry profiles one T cell receptor beta chain with its context. The antigen is not known. This entry is derived from a study of cytomegalovirus exposure and HLA in healthy donors. PCR used 60 Vbeta primers and 13 Jbeta primers. TCRdb's copy holds only in-frame clones and misses some; the assay was immunoSEQ multiplex PCR. In the table there are 90,000 to 120,000 clones, around 62% of which are singletons. Findings of the study overall: Testing in vitro showed three CMV-associated chains specific for CMV antigens.

Sequencing was performed on PBMCs. This clonotype was obtained from a man aged 25 to 40 in good health and CMV-seropositive.

CDR3 bases: TGTGCCAGCAGCCAGGACTATGGCTACACCTTC. Translating gives CASSQDYGYTF. The chain has TRBV5-6 and TRBJ1-2; D unclear. Germline V gives CDR1 SGHDT, CDR2 YYEEEE. The germline V and J ends were trimmed by 4 bases and 3 bases, with 4 bases remaining between them. The CDR3 runs to 11 residues.